This passage covers 12 T cell receptor beta chains from one sample sequenced in a study of identical twins. TCRdb independently ran MiXCR on the 5' RACE reads; one entry per CDR3 protein. The profile shows about 520,000 distinct CDR3 sequences, around 20% of them singletons. This same sample was also taken into another study, of T cells expressing NK-cell markers.

Sequenced sample: CD4+ T cells sorted from blood. The receptors derive from a woman under 30 in good health.

The sample holds many counts of this clonotype. V usage is TRBV7-2 and J usage is TRBJ2-7; 13 bases agree with TRBD2. V lost 0 bases to trimming and J lost 2 bases; unmatched junction nucleotides: 1. Germline CDR1 reads SGHTA; CDR2 reads FQGNSA. CDR3 length: 16 amino acids. The CDR3 coding sequence is TGTGCCAGCAGCTTAGCGGGGACTAGCGGGGCCTACGAGCAGTACTTC. This gives the protein CASSLAGTSGAYEQYF.

The V gene is TRBV5-1, the J gene TRBJ2-3; 7 bases are shared with TRBD2. The CDR3 runs to 15 residues. J was trimmed by 5 bases and V by 4 bases; bases with no gene match: 10. Germline CDR1 and CDR2: SGHRS and YFSETQ. This CDR3 reads CASSLATSGIDTQYF. In nucleotides, the CDR3 is TGCGCCAGCAGCCTGGCAACCAGCGGGATAGATACGCAGTATTTT.

This chain uses TRBV24-1 with TRBJ2-1; D might be TRBD1 (7 bases). Germline V gives CDR1 KGHDR, CDR2 SFDVKD. V was clipped by 9 bases and J by 7 bases, with 18 bases between them. This CDR3 is built from 14 residues. The chain's CDR3 is CATSRGDAANEQFF. The DNA of the CDR3 is TGTGCCACCTCCAGGGGGGACGCCGCAAATGAGCAGTTCTTC.

The chain links TRBV12-3 or TRBV12-4 to TRBJ1-1, with no clear D. Deletions cut 8 bases from V and 6 bases from J, with 13 bases between. The CDR3 extends over 12 amino acids. The CDR3 sequence is CASGIEYAEAFF. The CDR3 nucleotides read TGTGCCAGCGGGATAGAGTACGCTGAAGCTTTCTTT.

This clonotype was detected only a few times. The chain combines TRBV25-1 with TRBJ2-1; 8 bases map to TRBD1. The CDR3 sequence is 14 residues long. CDR1 and CDR2 (germline): MGHDK, SYGVNS. V was clipped by 3 bases and J by 8 bases; unmatched bases: 6. The CDR3 is CASSDPGGPHEQFF. The DNA of the CDR3 is TGTGCCAGCAGTGATCCAGGGGGCCCCCATGAGCAGTTCTTC. Complete variable domain (other parts from reference TRBV25-1 and TRBJ2-1): EADIYQTPRYLVIGTGKKITLECSQTMGHDKMYWYQQDPGMELHLIHYSYGVNSTEKGDLSSESTVSRIRTEHFPLTLESARPSHTSQYLCASSDPGGPHEQFFGPGTRLTVL.

The V call is TRBV7-2, the J call TRBJ2-1; weak D call: TRBD2 (5 bases). The V gene's germline CDR1 is SGHTA and CDR2 FQGNSA. The V gene lost 5 bases and the J gene lost 3 bases, with 14 bases spanning the gap. The CDR3 has 15 amino acids. CDR3: CASSTEGRDYNEQFF. The CDR3 DNA reads TGTGCCAGCAGCACCGAAGGACGGGACTACAATGAGCAGTTCTTC.

This clonotype was detected only a few times. In DNA form, the CDR3 reads TGCAGCGTTGGGCCCCCTGAGAGGGATACGCAGTATTTT. This gives the protein CSVGPPERDTQYF. V and J are TRBV29-1 and TRBJ2-3; D not certain. V lost 4 bases and J 6 bases, leaving 14 bases between the germline ends. In germline, CDR1 is SQVTM, CDR2 ANQGSEA. CDR3 length equals 13 residues.

This clonotype was detected many times. J is TRBJ2-3 and V is TRBV12-3 or TRBV12-4; 14 positions agree with TRBD2. The CDR3 runs to 18 residues. Trimming removed 6 bases from V and 2 bases from J; junction bases left unmatched: 10. In DNA form, the CDR3 reads TGTGCCAGCAGCATGATGAGGACTAGCGGGGGGACCACAGATACGCAGTATTTT. This translates into CASSMMRTSGGTTDTQYF.

This clonotype was recorded a few times. The V call is TRBV4-3, the J call TRBJ2-3, with 7 bases that match TRBD1. There are 17 residues in the CDR3. The junction had 10 bases not matched to a gene; V was cut back by 0 bases and J by 4 bases. The V gene's germline CDR1 is LGHNA and CDR2 YSLEER. This CDR3 reads CASSQDSAGGYADTQYF. DNA of the CDR3: TGCGCCAGCAGCCAAGATTCGGCAGGGGGTTACGCAGATACGCAGTATTTT.

This clonotype was counted ten times or more. The V call is TRBV20-1, the J call TRBJ1-1; D is uncertain. Trimming stripped 0 bases from V and 12 bases from J, with 20 bases between. This CDR3 has 14 amino acids. Germline CDR1 and CDR2: DFQATT and SNEGSKA (reference sequence). CDR3 sequence reads: CSARDSRSPEKTFF. The CDR3 coding sequence is TGCAGTGCTAGAGATTCTAGGTCGCCCGAAAAAACTTTCTTT.

The chain recombines TRBV20-1 with TRBJ1-1; D gene ambiguous. Germline assignment: CDR1 DFQATT and CDR2 SNEGSKA (reference sequence). V dropped 2 bases and J dropped 3 bases, with 4 bases sitting between them. The CDR3 covers 11 residues. CDR3 nucleotide sequence: TGCAGTGCTAGACCGCACACTGAAGCTTTCTTT. As protein: CSARPHTEAFF.

V and J are TRBV30 and TRBJ2-7, with TRBD1 matching over 7 bases. This CDR3 has 15 residues. V gave up 4 bases and J gave up 5 bases; unmatched junction bases: 14. Germline V gene sequence: CDR1 GTSNPN, CDR2 SVGIG (reference sequence). Here the CDR3 reads CAWKWGKQGSNEQYF. The DNA for the CDR3 is TGTGCCTGGAAATGGGGTAAACAGGGGTCAAACGAGCAGTACTTC.